Listed here are 8 T cell receptor beta chains from one sample, sequenced in a study of cytomegalovirus exposure and HLA in healthy donors. PCR employed 60 Vbeta and 13 Jbeta primers. Method: immunoSEQ multiplex PCR; TCRdb's copy keeps in-frame clones and lacks some. Of more than 150,000 clones listed, 60% to 85% are singletons. Input material: PBMCs. The receptors were sampled from a young man in good health and CMV-seronegative.

V usage is TRBV29-1 and J usage is TRBJ1-1, with D unresolved. Germline V lookup: CDR1 SQVTM, CDR2 ANQGSEA. Trimming stripped 5 bases from V and 5 bases from J, with 15 bases between. This CDR3 has 13 amino acids. This CDR3 is CSVSNNLYTEAFF. Here the CDR3 DNA reads TGCAGCGTTTCAAACAATTTGTATACTGAAGCTTTCTTT.

This chain joins TRBV10-3 and TRBJ2-2; D perhaps matches TRBD2 (6 bases). The CDR3 has 12 amino acids. V lost 10 bases to trimming and J lost 4 bases, with 10 bases between them. Germline V gene lookup returns CDR1 ENHRY and CDR2 SYGVKD. The CDR3 protein is CATTGGTGELFF. DNA for the CDR3: TGTGCCACCACCGGGGGCACCGGGGAGCTGTTTTTT.

J is TRBJ2-3 and V is TRBV5-1; 9 positions match TRBD2. CDR1 and CDR2 from the germline V gene are SGHRS and YFSETQ. Trimming at V came to 0 bases and at J to 3 bases, leaving 8 bases not matched to a gene. The CDR3 length is 17 residues. CDR3 nucleotides: TGCGCCAGCAGCTTGGTTGGGGCGGGGGGGATGACAGATACGCAGTATTTT. Its translation: CASSLVGAGGMTDTQYF.

This clone was detected only a few times. J is TRBJ1-5 and V is TRBV11-3, with no clear D. The germline V gene encodes CDR1 SGHNT and CDR2 YENEEA. CDR3 length equals 17 residues. V was clipped by 2 bases and J by 5 bases, with 19 bases between them. CDR3 amino acids: CASSLHFSLFCDQPQHF. The CDR3 nucleotides read TGTGCCAGCAGCTTACATTTCTCCCTCTTCTGCGATCAGCCCCAGCATTTT.

The V call is TRBV19, the J call TRBJ2-5; D might be TRBD1 (5 bases). CDR3 length: 13 amino acids. With 8 bases removed from V and 5 bases from J, the gap between germline ends came to 15 bases. Per the germline V gene, CDR1 is LNHDA and CDR2 is SQIVND (reference sequence). This CDR3 is CASSGQVSETQYF. The CDR3 nucleotides are TGTGCCAGTTCCGGACAAGTGAGCGAGACCCAGTACTTC.

This clone was observed once. For the CDR3, the DNA is TGTGCCAGCGGTGGGTGGGGGGGCGGTACAGATACGCAGTATTTT. Amino acid sequence: CASGGWGGGTDTQYF. The chain couples TRBV11-2 to TRBJ2-3; D might be TRBD2 (7 bases). The CDR3 runs 15 residues. V was trimmed by 8 bases and J by 3 bases, leaving 18 bases between them. In germline, CDR1 is SGHAT, CDR2 FQNNGV.

The genes are TRBV9 and TRBJ2-2; possible D gene TRBD1, 5 bases. The V gene's germline CDR1 is SGDLS and CDR2 YYNGEE. The CDR3 totals 14 residues. Trimming shortened V by 2 bases and J by 4 bases, and 9 bases separated the two germline ends. The CDR3 loop is CASSVGQSTGELFF. CDR3 bases: TGTGCCAGCAGCGTGGGGCAAAGCACCGGGGAGCTGTTTTTT.

V usage is TRBV6-5 and J usage is TRBJ2-3, with 8 nucleotides matching TRBD2. CDR1 and CDR2 (germline): MNHEY, SVGAGI. This CDR3 comprises 16 residues. V dropped 4 bases and J dropped 5; count of bases not matched to a gene: 11. The DNA of the CDR3 is TGTGCCAGCAGTTTCGCATCTAGCGGGTCTAGAGATACGCAGTATTTT. It translates to CASSFASSGSRDTQYF.